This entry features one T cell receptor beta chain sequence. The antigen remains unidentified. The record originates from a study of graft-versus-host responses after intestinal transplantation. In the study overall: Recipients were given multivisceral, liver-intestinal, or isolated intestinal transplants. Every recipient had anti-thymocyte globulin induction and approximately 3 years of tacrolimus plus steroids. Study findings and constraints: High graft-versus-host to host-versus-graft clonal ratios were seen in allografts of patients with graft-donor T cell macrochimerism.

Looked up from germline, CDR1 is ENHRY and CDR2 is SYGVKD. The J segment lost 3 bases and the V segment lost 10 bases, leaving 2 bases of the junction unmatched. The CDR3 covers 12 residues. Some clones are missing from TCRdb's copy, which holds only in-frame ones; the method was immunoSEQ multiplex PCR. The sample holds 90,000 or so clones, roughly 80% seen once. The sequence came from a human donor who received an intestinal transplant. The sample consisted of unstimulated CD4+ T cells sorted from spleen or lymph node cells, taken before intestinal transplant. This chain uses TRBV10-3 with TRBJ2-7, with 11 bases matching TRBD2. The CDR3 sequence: CASGLAGYEQYF. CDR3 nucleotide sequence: TGTGCCAGCGGACTAGCGGGCTACGAGCAGTACTTC.